This T cell receptor (beta chain) derives from a study of T cell responses to AZD1222 COVID-19 vaccine. General observations from the study: Dominant at 160-218 and 743-854, vaccine-associated CD4 TCRs also spanned spike.

As for this clone: Its antigen is undetermined.

Repertoires were generated with immunoSEQ multiplex PCR, while TCRdb's copy carries only in-frame clones and drops some. This table has 90,000 to 95,000 clones, roughly nine tenths appearing once. The sample in question was peripheral blood, obtained on day 0 of AZD1222 vaccination. This TCR was sampled from an adult in good health.

CDR3 in DNA: TGTGCCAGCTCACCGGTGCGGCAGGGTGAATCCTACGAGCAGTACTTC. It yields the protein CASSPVRQGESYEQYF. This chain uses TRBV18 with TRBJ2-7; D might be TRBD1 (5 bases). Trimming shortened V by 3 bases and J by 1 base, and 16 bases separated the two germline ends. The CDR3 runs 16 residues. Germline CDR1 KGHSH, CDR2 LQKENI.